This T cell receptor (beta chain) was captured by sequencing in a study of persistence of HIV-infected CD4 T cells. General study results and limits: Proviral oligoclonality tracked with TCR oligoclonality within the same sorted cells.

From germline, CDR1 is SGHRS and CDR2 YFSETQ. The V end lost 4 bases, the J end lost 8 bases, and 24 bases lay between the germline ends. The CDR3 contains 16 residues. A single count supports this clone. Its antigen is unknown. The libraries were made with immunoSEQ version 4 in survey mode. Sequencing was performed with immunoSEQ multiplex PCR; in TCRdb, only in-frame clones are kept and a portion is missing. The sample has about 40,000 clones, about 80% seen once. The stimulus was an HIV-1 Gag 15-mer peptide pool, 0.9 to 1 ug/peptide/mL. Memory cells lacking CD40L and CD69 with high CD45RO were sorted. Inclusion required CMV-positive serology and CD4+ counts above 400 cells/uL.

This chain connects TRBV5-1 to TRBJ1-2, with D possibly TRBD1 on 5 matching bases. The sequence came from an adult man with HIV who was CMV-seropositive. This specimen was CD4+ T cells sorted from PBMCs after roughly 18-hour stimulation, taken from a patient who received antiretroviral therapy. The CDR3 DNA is TGCGCCAGCAGCGCCACGTTCGCCTGGGAACGGGGGGGCTACACCTTC. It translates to CASSATFAWERGGYTF.